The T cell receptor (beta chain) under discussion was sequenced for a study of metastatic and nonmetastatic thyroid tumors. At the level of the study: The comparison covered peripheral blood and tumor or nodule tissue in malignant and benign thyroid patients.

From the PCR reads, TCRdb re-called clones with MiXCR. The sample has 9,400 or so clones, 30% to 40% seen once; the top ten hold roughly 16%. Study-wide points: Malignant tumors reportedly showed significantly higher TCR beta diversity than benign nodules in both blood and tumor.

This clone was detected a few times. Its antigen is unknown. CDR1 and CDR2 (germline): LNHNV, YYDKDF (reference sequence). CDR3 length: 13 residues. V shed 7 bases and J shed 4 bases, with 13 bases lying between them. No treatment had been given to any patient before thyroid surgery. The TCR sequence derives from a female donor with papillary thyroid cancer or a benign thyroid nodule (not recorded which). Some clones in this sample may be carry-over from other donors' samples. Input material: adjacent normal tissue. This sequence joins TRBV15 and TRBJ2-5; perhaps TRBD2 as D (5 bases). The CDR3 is CATKIIEGETQYF. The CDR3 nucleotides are TGTGCCACCAAAATAATAGAGGGAGAGACCCAGTACTTC.